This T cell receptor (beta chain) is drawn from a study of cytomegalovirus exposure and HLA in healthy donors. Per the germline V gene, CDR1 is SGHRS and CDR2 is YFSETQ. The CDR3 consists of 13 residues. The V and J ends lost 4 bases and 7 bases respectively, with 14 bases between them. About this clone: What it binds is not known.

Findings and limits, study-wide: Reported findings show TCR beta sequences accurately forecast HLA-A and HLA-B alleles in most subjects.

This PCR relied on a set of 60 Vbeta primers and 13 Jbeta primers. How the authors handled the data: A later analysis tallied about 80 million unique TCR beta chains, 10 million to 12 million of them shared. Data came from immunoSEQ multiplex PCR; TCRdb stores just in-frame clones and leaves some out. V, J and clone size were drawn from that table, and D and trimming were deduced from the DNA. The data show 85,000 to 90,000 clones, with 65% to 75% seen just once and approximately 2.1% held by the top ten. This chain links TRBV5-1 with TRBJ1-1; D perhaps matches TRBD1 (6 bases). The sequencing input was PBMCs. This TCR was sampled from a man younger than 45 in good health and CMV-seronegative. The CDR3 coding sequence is TGCGCCAGCAGCGCCGGGGGGCTGGGTGAAGCTTTCTTT. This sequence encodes CASSAGGLGEAFF.